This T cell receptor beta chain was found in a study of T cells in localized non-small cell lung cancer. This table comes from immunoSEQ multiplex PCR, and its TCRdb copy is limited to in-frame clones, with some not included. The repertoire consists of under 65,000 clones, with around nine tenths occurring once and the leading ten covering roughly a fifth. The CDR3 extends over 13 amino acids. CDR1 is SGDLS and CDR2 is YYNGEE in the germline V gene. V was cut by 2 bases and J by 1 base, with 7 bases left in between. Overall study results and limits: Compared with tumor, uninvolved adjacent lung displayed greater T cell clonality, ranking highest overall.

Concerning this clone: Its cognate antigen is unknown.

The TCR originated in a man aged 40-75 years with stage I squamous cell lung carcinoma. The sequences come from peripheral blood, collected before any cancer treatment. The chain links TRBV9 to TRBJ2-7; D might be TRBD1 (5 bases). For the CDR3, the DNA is TGTGCCAGCAGCGTCCCAGGGTCCTACGAGCAGTACTTC. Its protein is CASSVPGSYEQYF.